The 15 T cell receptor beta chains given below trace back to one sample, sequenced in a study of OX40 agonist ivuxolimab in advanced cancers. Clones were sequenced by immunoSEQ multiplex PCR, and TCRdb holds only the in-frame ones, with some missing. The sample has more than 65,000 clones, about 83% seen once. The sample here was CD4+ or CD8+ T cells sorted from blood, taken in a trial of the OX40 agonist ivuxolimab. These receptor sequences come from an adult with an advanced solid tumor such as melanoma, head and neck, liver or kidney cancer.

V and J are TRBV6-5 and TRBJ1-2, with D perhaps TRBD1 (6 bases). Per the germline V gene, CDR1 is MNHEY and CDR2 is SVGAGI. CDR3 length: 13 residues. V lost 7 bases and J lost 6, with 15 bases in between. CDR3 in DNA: TGTGCCAGCAAACAACAGGGTTCCAATGGCTACACCTTC. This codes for CASKQQGSNGYTF.

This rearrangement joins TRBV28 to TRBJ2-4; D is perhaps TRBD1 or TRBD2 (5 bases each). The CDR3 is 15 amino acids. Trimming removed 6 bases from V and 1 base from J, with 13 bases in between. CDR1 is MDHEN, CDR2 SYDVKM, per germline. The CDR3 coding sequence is TGTGCCAGCAGCACGCCCGGGACGGCCAAAAACATTCAGTACTTC. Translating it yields CASSTPGTAKNIQYF.

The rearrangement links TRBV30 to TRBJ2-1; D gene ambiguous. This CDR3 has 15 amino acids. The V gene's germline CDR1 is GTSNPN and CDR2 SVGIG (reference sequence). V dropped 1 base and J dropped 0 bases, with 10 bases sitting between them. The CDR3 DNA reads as TGTGCCTGGAGTGAACGGAGATCCTCCTACAATGAGCAGTTCTTC. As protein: CAWSERRSSYNEQFF.

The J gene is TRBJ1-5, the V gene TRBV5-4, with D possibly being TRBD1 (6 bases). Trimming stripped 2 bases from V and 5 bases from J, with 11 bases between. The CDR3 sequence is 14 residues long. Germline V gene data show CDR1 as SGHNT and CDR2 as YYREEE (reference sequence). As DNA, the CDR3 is TGTGCCAGCAGCTTACAGGGAATTCATCAGCCCCAGCATTTT. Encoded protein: CASSLQGIHQPQHF.

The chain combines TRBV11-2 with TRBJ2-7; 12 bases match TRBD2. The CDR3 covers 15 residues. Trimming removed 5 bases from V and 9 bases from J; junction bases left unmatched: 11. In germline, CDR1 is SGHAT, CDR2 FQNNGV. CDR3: CASSLGLAGTFGQYF. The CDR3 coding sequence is TGTGCCAGCAGCCTCGGACTAGCGGGAACGTTCGGGCAGTACTTC.

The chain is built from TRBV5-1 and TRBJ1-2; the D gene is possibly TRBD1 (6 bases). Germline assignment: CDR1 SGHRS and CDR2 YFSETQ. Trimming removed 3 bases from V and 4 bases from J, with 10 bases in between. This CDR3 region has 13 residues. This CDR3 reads CASSSDRLYGYTF. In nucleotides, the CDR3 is TGCGCCAGCAGCTCAGACAGGCTCTATGGCTACACCTTC.

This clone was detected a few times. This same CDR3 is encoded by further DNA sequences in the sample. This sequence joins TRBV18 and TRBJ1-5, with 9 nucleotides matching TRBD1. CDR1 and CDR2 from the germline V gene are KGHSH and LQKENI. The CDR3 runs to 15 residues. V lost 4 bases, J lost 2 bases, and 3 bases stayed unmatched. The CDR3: CASSLDRGGNQPQHF. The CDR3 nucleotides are TGTGCCAGCTCACTGGACAGGGGAGGCAATCAGCCCCAGCATTTT.

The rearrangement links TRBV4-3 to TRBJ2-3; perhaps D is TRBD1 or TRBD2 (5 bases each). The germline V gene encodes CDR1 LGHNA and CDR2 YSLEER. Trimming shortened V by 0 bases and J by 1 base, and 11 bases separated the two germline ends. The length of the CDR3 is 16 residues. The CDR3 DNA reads TGCGCCAGCAGCCAAGATATGGGGGATGGCACAGATACGCAGTATTTT. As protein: CASSQDMGDGTDTQYF.

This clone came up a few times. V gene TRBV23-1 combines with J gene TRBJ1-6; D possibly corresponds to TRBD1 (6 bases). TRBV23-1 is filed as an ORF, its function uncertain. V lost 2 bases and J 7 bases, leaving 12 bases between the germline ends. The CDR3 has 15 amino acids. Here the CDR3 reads CASSQEGVKNSPLHF. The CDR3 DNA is TGCGCCAGCAGTCAAGAGGGGGTAAAAAATTCACCCCTCCACTTT.

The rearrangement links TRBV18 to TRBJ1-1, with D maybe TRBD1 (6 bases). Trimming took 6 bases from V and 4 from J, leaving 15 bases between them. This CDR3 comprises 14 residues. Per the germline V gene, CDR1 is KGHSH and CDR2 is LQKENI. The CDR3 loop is CASSGGQRGTEAFF. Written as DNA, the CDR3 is TGTGCCAGCTCCGGCGGACAGCGGGGCACTGAAGCTTTCTTT.

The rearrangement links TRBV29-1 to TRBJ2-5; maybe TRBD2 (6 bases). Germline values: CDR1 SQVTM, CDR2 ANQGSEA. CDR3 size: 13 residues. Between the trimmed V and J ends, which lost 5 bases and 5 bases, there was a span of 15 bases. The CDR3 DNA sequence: TGCAGCGTTACGAGGGAGGCGAGGGAGACCCAGTACTTC. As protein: CSVTREARETQYF.

As DNA, the CDR3 is TGTGCCAGCAGCTCCGACAGGGTTGGAACTAATGAAAAACTGTTTTTT. This gives the protein CASSSDRVGTNEKLFF. J is TRBJ1-4 and V is TRBV7-9, with 7 bases matching TRBD1. The CDR3 has 16 residues. Germline loops: CDR1 SEHNR, CDR2 FQNEAQ (reference sequence). J was trimmed by 1 base and V by 4 bases; bases with no gene match: 6.

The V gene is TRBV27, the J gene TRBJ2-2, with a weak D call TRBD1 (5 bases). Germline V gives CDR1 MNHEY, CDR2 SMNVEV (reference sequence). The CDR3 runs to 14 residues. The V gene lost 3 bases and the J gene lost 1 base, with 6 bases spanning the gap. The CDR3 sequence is CASSFTGNTGELFF. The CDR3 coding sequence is TGTGCCAGCAGTTTTACAGGGAACACCGGGGAGCTGTTTTTT.

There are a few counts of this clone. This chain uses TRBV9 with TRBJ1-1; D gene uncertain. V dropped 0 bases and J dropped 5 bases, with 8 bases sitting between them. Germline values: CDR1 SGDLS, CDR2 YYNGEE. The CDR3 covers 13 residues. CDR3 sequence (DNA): TGTGCCAGCAGCGTAGCTGGCAGTACTGAAGCTTTCTTT. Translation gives CASSVAGSTEAFF.

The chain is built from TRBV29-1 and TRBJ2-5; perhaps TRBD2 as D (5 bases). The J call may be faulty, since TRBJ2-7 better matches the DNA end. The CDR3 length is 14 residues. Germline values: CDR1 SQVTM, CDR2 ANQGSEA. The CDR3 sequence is CSVERTGNSYEQYF. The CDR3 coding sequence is TGCAGCGTTGAACGGACCGGGAACTCCTACGAGCAGTACTTC.